Following are 26 T cell receptor beta chains from one sample sequenced in a study of cytomegalovirus exposure and HLA in healthy donors. Researchers ran the PCR with 60 Vbeta and 13 Jbeta primers. Assay used: immunoSEQ multiplex PCR; TCRdb lists only in-frame clones, some missing. The table records about 150,000 clones, 85% of them present only once. The sequencing sample was made of PBMCs. These receptors were obtained from a boy younger than 10 in good health and CMV-seronegative.

This clone occurred a few times. A read error may produce the germline difference seen at one junction end. The chain links TRBV2 to TRBJ2-1, with a weak D call TRBD1 (6 bases). Germline-derived CDR1 and CDR2 are SNHLY and FYNNEI. The CDR3 totals 13 residues. This CDR3 reads CASREGVGTEQFF. The CDR3 coding sequence is TGTGCCAGCAGAGAAGGTGTGGGGACAGAGCAGTTCTTC.

The chain recombines TRBV6-1 with TRBJ1-6; tentative D call: TRBD1 (5 bases). CDR1 and CDR2 (germline): MNHNS, SASEGT. V lost 3 bases and J lost 7, with 22 bases in between. The CDR3 sequence is 18 residues long. The CDR3 DNA is TGTGCCAGCAGTGAGGTAGTAAACGCGTGGGGGGGGAATTCACCCCTCCACTTT. It translates to CASSEVVNAWGGNSPLHF.

The V and J genes are TRBV6-1 and TRBJ1-2; 8 bases are a match to TRBD1. The CDR3 runs 15 residues. The trim removed 4 bases at V and 4 bases at J, leaving 8 bases unmatched. CDR1 MNHNS and CDR2 SASEGT come from the germline V gene. CDR3 protein: CASSALGQGAYGYTF. In nucleotides, the CDR3 is TGTGCCAGCAGTGCGTTGGGGCAGGGGGCCTATGGCTACACCTTC.

The chain joins TRBV4-1 to TRBJ2-5; D is unresolved. The CDR3 is 13 amino acids. In germline, CDR1 is MGHRA, CDR2 YSYEKL. The germline V and J ends were trimmed by 1 base and 5 bases, with 8 bases remaining between them. CDR3 protein: CASSQALGETQYF. In DNA, the CDR3 is TGCGCCAGCAGCCAAGCCCTCGGGGAGACCCAGTACTTC.

V is TRBV5-6 and J is TRBJ2-3; tentatively, D is TRBD1 (5 bases). Per germline, CDR1 SGHDT and CDR2 YYEEEE. The CDR3 runs to 14 residues. Trimming stripped 2 bases from V and 1 base from J, with 8 bases between. The CDR3 loop is CASSFKQGTDTQYF. CDR3 nucleotide sequence: TGTGCCAGCAGCTTCAAACAGGGCACAGATACGCAGTATTTT. The full variable domain, in which reference TRBV5-6 and TRBJ2-3 provide the parts outside the CDR3, is DAGVTQSPTHLIKTRGQQVTLRCSPKSGHDTVSWYQQALGQGPQFIFQYYEEEERQRGNFPDRFSGHQFPNYSSELNVNALLLGDSALYLCASSFKQGTDTQYFGPGTRLTVL.

The V call is TRBV5-4, the J call TRBJ1-1, with D unresolved. The CDR3 sequence is 13 residues long. The germline V gene encodes CDR1 SGHNT and CDR2 YYREEE (reference sequence). Trimming left V 4 bases short and J 1 base short, with 8 bases between. CDR3 nucleotide sequence: TGTGCCAGCAGCCTGGCTTCGAACACTGAAGCTTTCTTT. Amino acids: CASSLASNTEAFF.

In the case of this clone: The junction and the germline gene differ at one end; a read error may be behind it. The chain is built from TRBV27 and TRBJ1-2; D remains ambiguous. CDR1 MNHEY and CDR2 SMNVEV come from the germline V gene (reference sequence). CDR3 length: 12 residues. CDR3 sequence reads: CASSSSNYGYPF. The CDR3 DNA reads as TGTGCCAGCAGTTCCTCTAACTATGGCTACCCCTTC.

Concerning this clone itself: At one end the junction does not follow the germline gene, possibly because of a read error. The chain links TRBV7-7 to TRBJ2-5, with 10 bases lining up with TRBD1. The CDR3 length is 16 residues. CDR1 is SSHAT, CDR2 FNYEAQ, per germline (reference sequence). CDR3 sequence reads: CASSPTGTGVTETQYF. DNA for the CDR3: TGTGCTAGCAGTCCAACCGGGACAGGGGTGACAGAGACCCAGTACTTC.

The CDR3 loop reads CASSPTAGQGTYEQYF. CDR3 DNA: TGTGCCAGCAGCCCAACGGCGGGACAGGGGACTTACGAGCAGTACTTC. This chain links TRBV14 with TRBJ2-7; TRBD1 aligns across 10 bases. The CDR3 is 16 residues long. In germline, CDR1 is SGHDN, CDR2 FVKESK. The V and J ends lost 4 bases and 4 bases, in that order; junction bases with no gene match: 10.

The CDR3 spells CASSTGTGVQETQYF. The CDR3 DNA follows: TGTGCCAGCAGCACCGGGACAGGGGTTCAAGAGACCCAGTACTTC. The chain has TRBV5-5 and TRBJ2-5; 10 bases align to TRBD1. This CDR3 contains 15 residues. After removal of 4 bases from V and 2 bases from J, the junction contained 5 bases not matched to a gene. Germline CDR1 reads SGHKS; CDR2 reads YYEKEE (reference sequence).

The chain uses TRBV13 and TRBJ2-1, with 7 bases aligning to TRBD1. V lost 5 bases and J lost 4; bases outside the gene matches: 5. This CDR3 spans 14 amino acids. Germline V gives CDR1 PRHDT, CDR2 FYEKMQ (reference sequence). CDR3 sequence: CASSPRDSYNEQFF. CDR3 DNA: TGTGCCAGCAGCCCCCGGGACAGTTACAATGAGCAGTTCTTC.

V usage is TRBV5-1 and J usage is TRBJ2-5; D uncertain. V was pared by 4 bases and J by 5 bases, with 18 bases between. The CDR3 is made up of 15 amino acids. CDR1 is SGHRS and CDR2 is YFSETQ in the germline V gene. The DNA of the CDR3 is TGCGCCAGCAGCCAGTCTTCAGCGTCTGGGGAGACCCAGTACTTC. Its protein is CASSQSSASGETQYF.

A single count supports this clone. The chain is built from TRBV19 and TRBJ2-1, with 8 positions matching TRBD2. Germline lookup yields CDR1 LNHDA and CDR2 SQIVND (reference sequence). This CDR3 is built from 17 residues. V lost 1 base to trimming and J lost 2 bases; unmatched junction nucleotides: 7. CDR3 amino acids: CASSIVFAGGTYNEQFF. The CDR3, as DNA: TGTGCCAGTAGTATAGTCTTTGCGGGAGGAACCTACAATGAGCAGTTCTTC.

The V and J genes are TRBV5-6 and TRBJ2-7, with TRBD1 identical over 9 bases. Germline V gives CDR1 SGHDT, CDR2 YYEEEE. With V trimmed by 6 bases and J by 3 bases, 4 bases remained unmatched. This CDR3 is 13 amino acids long. Here the CDR3 DNA reads TGTGCCAGCACCGCGACAGGGGGCTACGAGCAGTACTTC. Encoded protein: CASTATGGYEQYF.

This rearrangement joins TRBV9 to TRBJ2-5, with 8 bases identical to TRBD2. CDR3 size: 16 residues. The germline V gene encodes CDR1 SGDLS and CDR2 YYNGEE. V gave up 1 base and J gave up 1 base; unmatched junction bases: 6. In DNA, the CDR3 is TGTGCCAGCAGCGTACGGCGAGCGGGGGTCCAAGAGACCCAGTACTTC. Residues: CASSVRRAGVQETQYF.

This clone is a singleton in its sample. The CDR3 spells CASSGAGQGFEQYV. Here the CDR3 DNA reads TGTGCCAGCAGCGGGGCCGGACAGGGTTTCGAGCAGTACGTC. The chain links TRBV5-5 to TRBJ2-7; 8 bases map to TRBD1. V shed 4 bases, J shed 6 bases, and the junction held 9 bases outside the gene matches. This CDR3 region has 14 residues. Germline V lookup: CDR1 SGHKS, CDR2 YYEKEE (reference sequence).

The V gene is TRBV4-2, the J gene TRBJ1-6, with D possibly TRBD1 on 6 matching bases. Germline V gives CDR1 LGHNA, CDR2 YNFKEQ. This CDR3 is 14 amino acids long. Trimming shortened V by 4 bases and J by 8 bases, and 12 bases separated the two germline ends. The CDR3 sequence is CASSPTGKDSPLHF. As DNA, the CDR3 is TGTGCCAGCAGCCCTACAGGGAAGGATTCACCCCTCCACTTT.

The chain carries TRBV5-1 and TRBJ1-1; tentative D call: TRBD1 (5 bases). Trimming pared 0 bases from V and 2 bases from J, leaving 11 bases between. The germline CDR1 and CDR2 sequences are SGHRS and YFSETQ. The CDR3 spans 15 residues. CDR3 in amino acids: CASSLGGNANTEAFF. Written as DNA, the CDR3 is TGCGCCAGCAGCTTGGGGGGCAACGCCAACACTGAAGCTTTCTTT.

The genes are TRBV2 and TRBJ1-2; 9 nucleotides line up with TRBD1. The junction had 7 bases not matched to a gene; V was cut back by 7 bases and J by 4 bases. This CDR3 region has 14 residues. Germline assignment: CDR1 SNHLY and CDR2 FYNNEI. The CDR3 coding sequence is TGTGCCAGCACGAGGGGACAGGGCGGCTATGGCTACACCTTC. It is translated as CASTRGQGGYGYTF.

This chain links TRBV9 with TRBJ2-1; D gene ambiguous. V lost 4 bases, J lost 8 bases, and 13 bases lay in between. This CDR3 has 13 amino acids. Per germline, CDR1 SGDLS and CDR2 YYNGEE. The CDR3 spells CASSPNPRDEQFF. The CDR3 DNA is TGTGCCAGCAGCCCCAATCCCCGGGATGAGCAGTTCTTC.

In this sample, this clone turned up a few times. This sequence joins TRBV29-1 and TRBJ2-1, with D maybe TRBD1 (6 bases). Germline assignment: CDR1 SQVTM and CDR2 ANQGSEA. This CDR3 region has 15 residues. The V end was cut by 3 bases, the J end by 8 bases, with 20 bases between. This CDR3 is CSVEGAKRLGDEQFF. CDR3 nucleotide sequence: TGCAGCGTTGAGGGGGCGAAGAGATTAGGAGATGAGCAGTTCTTC.

The chain couples TRBV28 to TRBJ1-1, with D unclear. The germline V gene has CDR1 MDHEN and CDR2 SYDVKM. With 6 bases removed from V and 4 bases from J, the gap between germline ends came to 9 bases. The CDR3 is 12 residues long. In DNA form, the CDR3 reads TGTGCCAGCAGACCCTCGAGCACTGAAGCTTTCTTT. Translated: CASRPSSTEAFF.

This clone appeared a single time. The chain uses TRBV28 and TRBJ2-1; D unresolved. The CDR3 is 15 amino acids. The V gene's germline CDR1 is MDHEN and CDR2 SYDVKM. Trimming pared 1 base from V and 2 bases from J, leaving 9 bases between. In DNA form, the CDR3 reads TGTGCCAGCAGTTTATCCTCTACCACCTACAATGAGCAGTTCTTC. It encodes CASSLSSTTYNEQFF.

This clone was found once. The V gene is TRBV11-3, the J gene TRBJ2-2; no definite D call. Trimming cost V 1 base and J 2 bases, with 8 bases left between them. The germline gives CDR1 SGHNT, CDR2 YENEEA. The CDR3 extends over 15 amino acids. Here the CDR3 reads CASSLAASNTGELFF. CDR3 nucleotides: TGTGCCAGCAGCTTAGCCGCCAGTAACACCGGGGAGCTGTTTTTT.

The chain recombines TRBV19 with TRBJ2-5; 10 bases fit TRBD1. Germline V lookup: CDR1 LNHDA, CDR2 SQIVND (reference sequence). The CDR3 has 15 amino acids. Unmatched junction bases numbered 10, after V lost 5 bases and J lost 7 bases. The CDR3 loop reads CASSGTGEQSWTQYF. The DNA for the CDR3 is TGTGCCAGTAGTGGGACAGGGGAACAGTCTTGGACCCAGTACTTC. Full variable domain (remainder filled in from reference TRBV19 and TRBJ2-5): DGGITQSPKYLFRKEGQNVTLSCEQNLNHDAMYWYRQDPGQGLRLIYYSQIVNDFQKGDIAEGYSVSREKKESFPLTVTSAQKNPTAFYLCASSGTGEQSWTQYFGPGTRLLVL.

The chain combines TRBV29-1 with TRBJ2-3, with D possibly TRBD1 on 6 matching bases. CDR3 length: 12 residues. Per the germline V gene, CDR1 is SQVTM and CDR2 is ANQGSEA. V lost 5 bases and J 4 bases, leaving 10 bases between the germline ends. As DNA, the CDR3 is TGCAGCGTTAACAGGGAAGCAGATACGCAGTATTTT. It specifies CSVNREADTQYF.